The next 5 T cell receptor beta chains were all read from a single sample in a study of radiation and T cells in renal cell carcinoma. Some clones are missing from TCRdb's copy, which holds only in-frame ones; the method was immunoSEQ multiplex PCR. The data show 100,000 to 150,000 clones, with over 75% seen just once and roughly 6.2% held by the top ten. Noted time point: blood 2 weeks post-SBRT. The treatment here: 15 Gy SBRT to primary tumor, nephrectomy 4 weeks later. Sequencing was performed on blood, taken from a patient whose treatment included radiotherapy and nephrectomy. The receptors originated from a man in his forties or fifties with renal cell carcinoma.

The rearrangement links TRBV28 to TRBJ2-2, with D possibly matching TRBD2 (6 bases). With 6 bases removed from V and 5 bases from J, the gap between germline ends came to 10 bases. There are 13 residues in the CDR3. Germline-derived CDR1 and CDR2 are MDHEN and SYDVKM. This CDR3 reads CASSYGGTGELFF. The CDR3 DNA follows: TGTGCCAGCAGCTACGGGGGTACCGGGGAGCTGTTTTTT.

There are a few counts of this clone. The chain links TRBV5-1 to TRBJ2-7; TRBD2 aligns across 11 bases. V gave up 2 bases and J gave up 1 base; unmatched junction bases: 5. Germline loops: CDR1 SGHRS, CDR2 YFSETQ. This CDR3 comprises 16 residues. The CDR3 protein is CASSFASSGGSYEQYF. The CDR3 DNA reads TGCGCCAGCAGCTTTGCTTCTAGCGGGGGGTCCTACGAGCAGTACTTC.

This clone was recorded a few times. The chain joins TRBV6-6 to TRBJ2-3; D might be TRBD1 (6 bases). Per the germline V gene, CDR1 is MNHNY and CDR2 is SVGAGI (reference sequence). The length of the CDR3 is 15 residues. Trimming removed 7 bases from V and 0 bases from J, with 14 bases in between. The CDR3 region is CASNNRQASTDTQYF. Written as DNA, the CDR3 is TGTGCCAGCAACAACAGACAGGCGAGCACAGATACGCAGTATTTT.

The rearrangement joins TRBV6-1 to TRBJ1-4; D may be TRBD1 (6 bases). Germline-derived CDR1 and CDR2 are MNHNS and SASEGT. CDR3 size: 15 residues. Trimming stripped 3 bases from V and 7 bases from J, with 15 bases between. CDR3 protein: CASSDPRDTREKLFF. The CDR3 region has the DNA TGTGCCAGCAGTGACCCCCGGGACACCCGTGAAAAACTGTTTTTT.

The chain recombines TRBV5-1 with TRBJ2-6; TRBD1 matches at 12 bases. Germline CDR1 and CDR2: SGHRS and YFSETQ. The CDR3 runs 19 residues. J lost 1 base, V lost 4 bases, and 9 bases had no gene match. The CDR3 here is CASSQGTGGVLSGANVLTF. The CDR3 DNA sequence: TGCGCCAGCAGCCAAGGGACAGGGGGCGTCCTTTCTGGGGCCAACGTCCTGACTTTC.